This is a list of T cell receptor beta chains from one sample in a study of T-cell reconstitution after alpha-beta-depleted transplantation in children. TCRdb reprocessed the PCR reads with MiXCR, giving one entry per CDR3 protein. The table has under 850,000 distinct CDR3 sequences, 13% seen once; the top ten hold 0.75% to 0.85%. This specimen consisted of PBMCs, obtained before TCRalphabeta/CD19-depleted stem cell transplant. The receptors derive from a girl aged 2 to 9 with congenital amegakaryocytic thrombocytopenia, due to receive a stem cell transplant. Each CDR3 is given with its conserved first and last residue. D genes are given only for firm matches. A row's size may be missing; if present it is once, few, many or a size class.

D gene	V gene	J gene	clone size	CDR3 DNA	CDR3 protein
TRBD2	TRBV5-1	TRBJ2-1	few	TGCGCCAGCAGCTTTCGGGAGGGCCGGGGTGAGCAGTTCTTC	CASSFREGRGEQFF
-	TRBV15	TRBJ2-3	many	TGTGCCACCAGCAGCCGAGCGTCCGCAGATACGCAGTATTTT	CATSSRASADTQYF
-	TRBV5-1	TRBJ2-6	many	TGCGCCAGCAGCCTAACCACGGGACGTATCTCTGGGGCCAACGTCCTGACTTTC	CASSLTTGRISGANVLTF
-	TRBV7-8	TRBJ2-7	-	TGTGCCACGACATCCGGGGGAGACAACTCTAGATACGAGCAGTACTTC	CATTSGGDNSRYEQYF
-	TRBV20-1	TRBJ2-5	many	TGCAGTGCTAGCGTGTCGGGGACGGAGACCCAGTACTTC	CSASVSGTETQYF
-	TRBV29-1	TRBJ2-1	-	TGCAGCGTTGGTTTGTGGGCCATAGGTATAAGTGAGCAGTTCTTC	CSVGLWAIGISEQFF
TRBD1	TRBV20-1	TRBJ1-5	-	TGCAGTGCCGTCCGACCAGGGGGACCTAATCAGCCCCAGCATTTT	CSAVRPGGPNQPQHF
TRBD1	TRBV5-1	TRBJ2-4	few	TGCGCCAGCAGCACAGGACAGGGGGCCGTTGTGGGGAACATTCAGTACTTC	CASSTGQGAVVGNIQYF
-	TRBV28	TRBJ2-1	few	TGTGCCAGCAGTTCCACCCAAGGAGGGGCGGATGAGCAGTTCTTC	CASSSTQGGADEQFF
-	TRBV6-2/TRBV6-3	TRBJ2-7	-	TGTGCCAGCAGTTACAGGTCGGGACAAATTCCCTACGAGCAGTACTTC	CASSYRSGQIPYEQYF
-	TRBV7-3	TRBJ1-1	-	TGTGCCAGCAGCTTAACTCTGGGGTCTGAAGCTTTCTTT	CASSLTLGSEAFF
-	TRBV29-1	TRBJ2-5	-	TGCAGCGTTCAACCACTCCAAGAGACCCAGTACTTC	CSVQPLQETQYF
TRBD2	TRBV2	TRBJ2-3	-	TGTGCCAGCAGGCCGAGTCGCGGGAGGAGCGAAGATACGCAGTATTTT	CASRPSRGRSEDTQYF
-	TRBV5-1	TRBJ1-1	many	TGCGCCAGCAGTTTTCTAACCGAGAACACTGAAGCTTTCTTT	CASSFLTENTEAFF
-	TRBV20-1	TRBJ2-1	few	TGCAGTGCCGAGGACCTTCCTCTCTACAATGAGCAGTTCTTC	CSAEDLPLYNEQFF
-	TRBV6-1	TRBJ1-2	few	TGTGCCAGCAGTCCCACCTGGGGAAGCTATGGCTACACCTTC	CASSPTWGSYGYTF
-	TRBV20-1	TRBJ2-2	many	TGCAGTGCTAGAGTGGCACCGAACACCGGGGAGCTGTTTTTT	CSARVAPNTGELFF
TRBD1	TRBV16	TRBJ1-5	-	TGTGCCAGCAGCCCGAGGACAGGTCTAAATCAGCCCCAGCATTTT	CASSPRTGLNQPQHF
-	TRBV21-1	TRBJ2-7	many	TGTGCCAGCAGCAAAAGCTCCAAGGGAACCTCGGGCTACGAGCAGTACTTC	CASSKSSKGTSGYEQYF
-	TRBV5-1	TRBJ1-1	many	TGCGCCAGCAGCTTGGAGGACGGCGGGACTGAAGCTTTCTTT	CASSLEDGGTEAFF
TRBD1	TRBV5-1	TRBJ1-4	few	TGCGCCAGCAGCTTGGCCTTGGGGACAGAAAATGAAAAACTGTTTTTT	CASSLALGTENEKLFF
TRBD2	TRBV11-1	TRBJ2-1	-	TGTGCCAGCAGCCCAGGGACTAGCGGGAGGGCCCGCTACAATGAGCAGTTCTTC	CASSPGTSGRARYNEQFF
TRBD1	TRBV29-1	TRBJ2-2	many	TGCAGCGTTGCAGGTTCTCTGGGACAGCTGAACACCGGGGAGCTGTTTTTT	CSVAGSLGQLNTGELFF
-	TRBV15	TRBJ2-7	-	TGTGCCACCGCTCTTTGGGAGAGTGACGAGCAGTACTTC	CATALWESDEQYF
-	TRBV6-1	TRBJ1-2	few	TGTGCCAGCAGTGAAGGAACAGGGAGATGCACCTTC	CASSEGTGRCTF
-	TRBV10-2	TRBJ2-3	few	TGCGCCAGCAGGAGCCCCGGACTTTACACAGATACGCAGTATTTT	CASRSPGLYTDTQYF
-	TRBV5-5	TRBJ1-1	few	TGTGCCAGCAGCTCCGGAGGGCTAATTCAGGTCACTGAAGCTTTCTTT	CASSSGGLIQVTEAFF
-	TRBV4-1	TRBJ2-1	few	TGCGCCAGCAGCCAAGATCAGTCGGCGCCCGGTGAGCAGTTCTTC	CASSQDQSAPGEQFF
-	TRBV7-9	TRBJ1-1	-	TGTGCCAGCCTCCAAGGCACTGAAGCTTTCTTT	CASLQGTEAFF